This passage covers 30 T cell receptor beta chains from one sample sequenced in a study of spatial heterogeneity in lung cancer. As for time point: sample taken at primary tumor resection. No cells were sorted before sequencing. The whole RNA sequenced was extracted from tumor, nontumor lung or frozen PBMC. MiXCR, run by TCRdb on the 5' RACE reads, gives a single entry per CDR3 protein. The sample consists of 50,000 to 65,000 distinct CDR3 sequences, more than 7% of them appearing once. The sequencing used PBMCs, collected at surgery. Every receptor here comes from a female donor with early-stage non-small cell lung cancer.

CDR3 coding DNA: TGCGCCAGCAGCCAAAATCCACAGGGTGGTAATGAAGCTTTCTTT. This codes for CASSQNPQGGNEAFF. V and J are TRBV5-1 and TRBJ1-1, with D possibly being TRBD1 (6 bases). There are 15 residues in the CDR3. Germline V gene lookup returns CDR1 SGHRS and CDR2 YFSETQ. V was cut by 4 bases and J by 7 bases, with 20 bases left in between.

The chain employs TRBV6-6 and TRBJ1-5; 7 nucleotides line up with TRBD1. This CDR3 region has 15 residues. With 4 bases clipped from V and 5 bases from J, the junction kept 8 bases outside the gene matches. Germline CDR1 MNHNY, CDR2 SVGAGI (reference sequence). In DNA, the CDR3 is TGTGCCAGCAGTTCAAGCCTCAGGGGGGATCAGCCCCAGCATTTT. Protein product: CASSSSLRGDQPQHF.

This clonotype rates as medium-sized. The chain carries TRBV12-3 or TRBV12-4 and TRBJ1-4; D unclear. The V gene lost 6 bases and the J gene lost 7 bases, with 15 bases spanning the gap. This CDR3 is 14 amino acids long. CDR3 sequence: CASSPDRETEKLFF. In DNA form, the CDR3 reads TGTGCCAGCAGCCCAGACCGAGAAACTGAAAAACTGTTTTTT.

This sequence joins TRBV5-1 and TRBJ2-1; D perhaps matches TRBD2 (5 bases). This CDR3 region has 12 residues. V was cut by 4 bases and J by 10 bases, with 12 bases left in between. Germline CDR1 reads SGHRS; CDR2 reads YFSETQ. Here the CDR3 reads CASSIVAREQFF. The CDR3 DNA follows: TGCGCCAGCAGCATCGTAGCGCGCGAGCAGTTCTTC.

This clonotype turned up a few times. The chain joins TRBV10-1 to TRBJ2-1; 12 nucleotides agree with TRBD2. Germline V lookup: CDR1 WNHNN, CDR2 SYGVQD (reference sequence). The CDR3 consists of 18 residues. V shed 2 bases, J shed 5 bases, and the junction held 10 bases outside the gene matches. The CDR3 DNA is TGCGCCAGCAGTGAGACCCGACTAGCGGGAGTCTATAACAATGAGCAGTTCTTC. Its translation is CASSETRLAGVYNNEQFF.

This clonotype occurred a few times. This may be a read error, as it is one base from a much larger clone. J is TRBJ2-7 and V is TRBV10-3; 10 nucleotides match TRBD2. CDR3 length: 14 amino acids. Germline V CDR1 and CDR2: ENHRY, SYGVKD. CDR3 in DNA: TGTGCCGTCAGCTCGATAGCGGGAGGCAACGAGCAGTACTTC. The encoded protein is CAVSSIAGGNEQYF.

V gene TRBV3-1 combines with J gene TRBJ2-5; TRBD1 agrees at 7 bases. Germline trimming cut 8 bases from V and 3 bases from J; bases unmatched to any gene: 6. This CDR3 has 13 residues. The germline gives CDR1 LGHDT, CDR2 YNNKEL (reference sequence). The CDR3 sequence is CASALQGEETQYF. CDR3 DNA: TGTGCCAGCGCCCTCCAGGGGGAAGAGACCCAGTACTTC.

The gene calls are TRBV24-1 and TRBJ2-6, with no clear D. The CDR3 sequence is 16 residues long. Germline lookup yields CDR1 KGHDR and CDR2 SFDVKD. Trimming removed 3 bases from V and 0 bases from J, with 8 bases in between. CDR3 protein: CATSDLAHSGANVLTF. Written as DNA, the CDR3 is TGTGCCACCAGTGATCTGGCTCACTCTGGGGCCAACGTCCTGACTTTC.

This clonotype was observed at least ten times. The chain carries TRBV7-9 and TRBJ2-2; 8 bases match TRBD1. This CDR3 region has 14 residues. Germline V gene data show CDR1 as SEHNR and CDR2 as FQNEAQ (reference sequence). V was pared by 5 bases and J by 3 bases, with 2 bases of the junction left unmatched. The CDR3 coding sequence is TGTGCCAGCAGCCCGGACAGGGACACCGGGGAGCTGTTTTTT. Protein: CASSPDRDTGELFF.

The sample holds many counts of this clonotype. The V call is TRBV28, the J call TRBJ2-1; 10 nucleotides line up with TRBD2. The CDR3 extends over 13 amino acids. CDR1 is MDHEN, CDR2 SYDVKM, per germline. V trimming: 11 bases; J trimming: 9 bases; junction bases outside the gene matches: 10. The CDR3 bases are TGTGCCTGGAGCGGGAGGGCCCTCGGTGAGCAGTTCTTC. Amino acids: CAWSGRALGEQFF.

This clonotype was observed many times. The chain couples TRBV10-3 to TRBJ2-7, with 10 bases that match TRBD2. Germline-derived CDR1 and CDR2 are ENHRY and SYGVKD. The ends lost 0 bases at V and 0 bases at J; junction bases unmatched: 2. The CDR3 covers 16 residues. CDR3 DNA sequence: TGTGCCATCAGTGAGTCGGCTAGCGGGAGCTCCTACGAGCAGTACTTC. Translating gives CAISESASGSSYEQYF.

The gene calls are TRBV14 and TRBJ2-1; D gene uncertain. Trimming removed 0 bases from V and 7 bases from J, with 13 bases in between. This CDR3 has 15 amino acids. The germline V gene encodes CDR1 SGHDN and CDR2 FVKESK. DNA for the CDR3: TGTGCCAGCAGCCAAGATTGGAGACAAGCGAATGAGCAGTTCTTC. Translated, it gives CASSQDWRQANEQFF.

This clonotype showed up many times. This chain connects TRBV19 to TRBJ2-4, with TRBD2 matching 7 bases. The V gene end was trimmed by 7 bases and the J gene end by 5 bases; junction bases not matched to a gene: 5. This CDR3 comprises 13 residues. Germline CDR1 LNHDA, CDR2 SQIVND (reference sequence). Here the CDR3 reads CASKSGIENIQYF. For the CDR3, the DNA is TGTGCCAGTAAGAGCGGGATTGAAAACATTCAGTACTTC.

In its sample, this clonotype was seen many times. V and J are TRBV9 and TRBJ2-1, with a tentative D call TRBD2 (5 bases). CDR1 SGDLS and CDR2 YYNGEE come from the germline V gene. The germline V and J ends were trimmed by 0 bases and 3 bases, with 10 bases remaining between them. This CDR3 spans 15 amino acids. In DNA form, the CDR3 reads TGTGCCAGCAGCGTAGCGAGCGGAGGCTACAATGAGCAGTTCTTC. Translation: CASSVASGGYNEQFF.

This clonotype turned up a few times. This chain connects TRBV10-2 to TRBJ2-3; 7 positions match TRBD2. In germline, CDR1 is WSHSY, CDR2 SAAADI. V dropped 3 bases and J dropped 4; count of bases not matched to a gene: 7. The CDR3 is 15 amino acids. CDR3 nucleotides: TGCGCCAGCAGTGATTTACGGACTAGATCAGATACGCAGTATTTT. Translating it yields CASSDLRTRSDTQYF.

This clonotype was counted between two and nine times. The CDR3 loop reads CASSLSSGAAYEQYF. For the CDR3, the DNA is TGTGCCAGCAGCTTGAGTAGCGGGGCCGCCTACGAGCAGTACTTC. The V gene is TRBV5-5, the J gene TRBJ2-7; 8 positions match TRBD2. The CDR3 is 15 amino acids. V shed 1 base and J 2 bases; nucleotides not matched to a gene: 5. Per the germline V gene, CDR1 is SGHKS and CDR2 is YYEKEE (reference sequence). Supplemented by reference TRBV5-5 and TRBJ2-7, the full variable domain reads DAGVTQSPTHLIKTRGQQVTLRCSPISGHKSVSWYQQVLGQGPQFIFQYYEKEERGRGNFPDRFSARQFPNYSSELNVNALLLGDSALYLCASSLSSGAAYEQYFGPGTRLTVT.

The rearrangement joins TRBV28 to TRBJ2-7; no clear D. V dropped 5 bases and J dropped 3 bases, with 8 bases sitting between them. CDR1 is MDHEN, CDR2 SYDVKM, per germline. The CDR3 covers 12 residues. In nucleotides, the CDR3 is TGTGCCAGCAGTACCGGTCGCTACGAGCAGTACGTC. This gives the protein CASSTGRYEQYV.

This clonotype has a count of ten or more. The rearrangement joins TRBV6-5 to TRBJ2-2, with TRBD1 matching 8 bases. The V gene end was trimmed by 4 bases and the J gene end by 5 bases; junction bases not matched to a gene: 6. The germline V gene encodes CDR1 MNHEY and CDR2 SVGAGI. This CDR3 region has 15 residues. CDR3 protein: CASSFSGGRTGELFF. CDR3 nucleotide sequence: TGTGCCAGCAGTTTTTCAGGGGGCCGAACCGGGGAGCTGTTTTTT.

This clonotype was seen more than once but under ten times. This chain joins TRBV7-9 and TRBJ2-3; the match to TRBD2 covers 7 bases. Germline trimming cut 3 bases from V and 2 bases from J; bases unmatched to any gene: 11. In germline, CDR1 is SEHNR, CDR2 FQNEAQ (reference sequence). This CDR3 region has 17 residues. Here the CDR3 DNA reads TGTGCCAGCAGCTTCCCCCCCGGCGGGGGTTACACAGATACGCAGTATTTT. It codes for CASSFPPGGGYTDTQYF. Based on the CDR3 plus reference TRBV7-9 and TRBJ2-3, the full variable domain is DTGVSQNPRHKITKRGQNVTFRCDPISEHNRLYWYRQTLGQGPEFLTYFQNEAQLEKSRLLSDRFSAERPKGSFSTLEIQRTEQGDSAMYLCASSFPPGGGYTDTQYFGPGTRLTVL.

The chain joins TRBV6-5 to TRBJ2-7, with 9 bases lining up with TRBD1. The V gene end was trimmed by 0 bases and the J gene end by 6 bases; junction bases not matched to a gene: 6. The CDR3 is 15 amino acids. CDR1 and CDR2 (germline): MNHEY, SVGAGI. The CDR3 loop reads CASSYSGQGSSEQYF. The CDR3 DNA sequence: TGTGCCAGCAGTTACTCGGGACAGGGTTCTTCCGAGCAGTACTTC.

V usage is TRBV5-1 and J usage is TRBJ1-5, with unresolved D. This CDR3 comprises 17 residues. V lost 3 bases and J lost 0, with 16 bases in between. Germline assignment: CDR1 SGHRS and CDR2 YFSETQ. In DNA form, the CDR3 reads TGCGCCAGCAGCTACCTCCCCTTATACCTTAGCAATCAGCCCCAGCATTTT. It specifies CASSYLPLYLSNQPQHF.

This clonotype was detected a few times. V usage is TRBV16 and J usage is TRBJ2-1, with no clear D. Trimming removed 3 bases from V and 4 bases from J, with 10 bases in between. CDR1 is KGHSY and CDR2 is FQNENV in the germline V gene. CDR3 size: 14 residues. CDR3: CASSQTNPYNEQFF. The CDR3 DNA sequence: TGTGCCAGCAGCCAGACCAATCCTTACAATGAGCAGTTCTTC.

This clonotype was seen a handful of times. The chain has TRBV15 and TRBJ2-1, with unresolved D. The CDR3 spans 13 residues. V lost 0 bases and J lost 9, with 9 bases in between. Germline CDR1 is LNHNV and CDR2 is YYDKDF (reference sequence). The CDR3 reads CATSRDLVREQFF. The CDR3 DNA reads TGTGCCACCAGCAGAGATTTGGTACGTGAGCAGTTCTTC.

CDR3 sequence reads: CASSPGTSGSHEQYF. In DNA form, the CDR3 reads TGTGCCAGCTCACCCGGGACTAGCGGGAGCCACGAGCAGTACTTC. This chain uses TRBV18 with TRBJ2-7; 14 bases align to TRBD2. Germline V CDR1 and CDR2: KGHSH, LQKENI. The CDR3 extends over 15 amino acids. Losses at the gene ends were 3 bases for V and 5 bases for J; bases not matched to a gene: 3.

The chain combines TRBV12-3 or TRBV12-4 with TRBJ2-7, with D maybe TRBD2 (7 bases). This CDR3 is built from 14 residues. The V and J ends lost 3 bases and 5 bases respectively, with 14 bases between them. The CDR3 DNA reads TGTGCCAGCAGTTTGGGGGGGCCCCTGGACGAGCAGTACTTC. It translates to CASSLGGPLDEQYF.

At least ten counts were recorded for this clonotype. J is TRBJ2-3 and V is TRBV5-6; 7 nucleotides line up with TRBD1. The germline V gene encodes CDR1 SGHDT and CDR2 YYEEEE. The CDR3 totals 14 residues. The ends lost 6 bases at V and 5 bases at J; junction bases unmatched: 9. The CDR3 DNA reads TGTGCCAGCATCCTCCCAGGGGGAAAAGATACGCAGTATTTT. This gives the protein CASILPGGKDTQYF.

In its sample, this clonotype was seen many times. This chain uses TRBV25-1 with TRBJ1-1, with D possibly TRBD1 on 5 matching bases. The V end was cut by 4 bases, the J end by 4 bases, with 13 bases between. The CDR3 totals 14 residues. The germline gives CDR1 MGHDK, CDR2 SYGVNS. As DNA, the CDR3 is TGTGCCAGCAGTGTTCCCGGGGGATTCACTGAAGCTTTCTTT. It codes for CASSVPGGFTEAFF.

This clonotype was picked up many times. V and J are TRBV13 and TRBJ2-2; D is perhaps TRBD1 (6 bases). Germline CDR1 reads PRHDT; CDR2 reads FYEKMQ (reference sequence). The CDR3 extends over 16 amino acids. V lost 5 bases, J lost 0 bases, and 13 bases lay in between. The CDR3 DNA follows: TGTGCCAGCAGCCAAAGGGACACGCCGAACACCGGGGAGCTGTTTTTT. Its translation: CASSQRDTPNTGELFF.

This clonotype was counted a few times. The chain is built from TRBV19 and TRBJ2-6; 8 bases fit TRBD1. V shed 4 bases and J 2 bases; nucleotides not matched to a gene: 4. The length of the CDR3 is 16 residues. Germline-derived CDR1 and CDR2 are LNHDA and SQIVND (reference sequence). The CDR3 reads CASSSDRGTGANVLTF. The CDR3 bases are TGTGCCAGTAGTAGCGACAGGGGAACTGGGGCCAACGTCCTGACTTTC.

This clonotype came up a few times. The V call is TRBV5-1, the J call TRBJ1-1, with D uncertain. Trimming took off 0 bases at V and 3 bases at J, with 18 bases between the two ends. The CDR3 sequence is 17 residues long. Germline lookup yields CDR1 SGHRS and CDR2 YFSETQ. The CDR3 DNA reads TGCGCCAGCAGCTTGGATGAGGGAATGGGTCTCTACACTGAAGCTTTCTTT. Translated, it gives CASSLDEGMGLYTEAFF.